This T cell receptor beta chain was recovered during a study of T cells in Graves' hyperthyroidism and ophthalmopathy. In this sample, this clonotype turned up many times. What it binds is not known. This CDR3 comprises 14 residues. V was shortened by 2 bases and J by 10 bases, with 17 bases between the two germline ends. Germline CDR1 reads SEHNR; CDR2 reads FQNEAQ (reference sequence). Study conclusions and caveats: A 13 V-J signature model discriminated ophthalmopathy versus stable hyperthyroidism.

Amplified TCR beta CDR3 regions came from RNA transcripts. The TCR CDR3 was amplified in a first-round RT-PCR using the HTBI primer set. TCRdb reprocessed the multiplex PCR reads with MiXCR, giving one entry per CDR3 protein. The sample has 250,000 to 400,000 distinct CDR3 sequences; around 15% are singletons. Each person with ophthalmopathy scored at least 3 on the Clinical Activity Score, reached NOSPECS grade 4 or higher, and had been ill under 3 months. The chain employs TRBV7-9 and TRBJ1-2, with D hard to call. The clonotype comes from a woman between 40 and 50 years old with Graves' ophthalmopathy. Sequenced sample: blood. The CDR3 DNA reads TGTGCCAGCAGCTTATCGAGGCGATCGGAAACCTACACCTTC. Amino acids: CASSLSRRSETYTF. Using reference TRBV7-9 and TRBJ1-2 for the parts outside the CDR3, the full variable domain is DTGVSQNPRHKITKRGQNVTFRCDPISEHNRLYWYRQTLGQGPEFLTYFQNEAQLEKSRLLSDRFSAERPKGSFSTLEIQRTEQGDSAMYLCASSLSRRSETYTFGSGTRLTVV.